Listed below are T cell receptor beta chains from one sample, sequenced in a study of regulatory T cells in long-lasting Graves disease. TCRdb re-analysed the multiplex PCR reads in MiXCR, keeping a single row per CDR3 protein. This sample carries about 400,000 distinct CDR3 sequences, less than 25% of them seen once, and the ten largest clones take about 20%. The source was peripheral blood mononuclear cells (PBMCs), collected when the disease was refractory, from a patient treated with antithyroid drugs. The receptors stem from a female donor with Graves disease. Both conserved end residues are part of each CDR3. A D gene is named only where the DNA matches it firmly. Clone size is not always given. Where it is, it says once, few, many or a class for expanded clones.

V	J	size	D	DNA	CDR3
TRBV12-3/TRBV12-4	TRBJ1-1	many	-	TGTGCCAGCAGCCAACGGGTAGACACTGAAGCTTTCTTT	CASSQRVDTEAFF
TRBV29-1	TRBJ2-5	many	TRBD2	TGCAGCGTTGAGTATTGGACTAGCGGGAGTATGGAGACCCAGTACTTC	CSVEYWTSGSMETQYF
TRBV15	TRBJ1-5	-	TRBD1	TGTGCCACCAGCAGAGAGAAGACAGGGCTGACGCCCCAGCATTTT	CATSREKTGLTPQHF
TRBV7-2	TRBJ1-1	few	-	TGTGCCAGCAGGAATAGCAGGGGTTCTGAAGCTTTCTTT	CASRNSRGSEAFF
TRBV20-1	TRBJ2-5	many	-	TGCAGTGCTATTCATGCAAAGGAGTACCAAGAGACCCAGTACTTC	CSAIHAKEYQETQYF
TRBV15	TRBJ2-7	few	-	TGTGCCACCAGCAGAGGTAGCGGAAACTCCTACGAGCAGTACTTC	CATSRGSGNSYEQYF
TRBV27	TRBJ1-4	few	-	TGTGCCAGCAGTTCTACAGTACGGGAAAAACTGTTTTTT	CASSSTVREKLFF
TRBV10-1	TRBJ2-7	many	-	TGCGCCAGCAGTGAGACAGGGCCCTACGAGCAGTACTTC	CASSETGPYEQYF
TRBV7-9	TRBJ2-4	-	-	TGTGCCAGCAGCTACGACAATGGGGAAAACATTCAGTACTTC	CASSYDNGENIQYF
TRBV29-1	TRBJ2-7	-	TRBD1	TGCAGCGCCTTGACAGGGTACGAGCAGTACTTC	CSALTGYEQYF
TRBV7-9	TRBJ2-1	once	-	TGTGCCAGCAGCGCCACGAAAGACTACAATGAGCAGTTCTTC	CASSATKDYNEQFF
TRBV5-5	TRBJ1-5	-	-	TGTGCCAGCAGCTTGGAAGGGGGGGCCTATCAGCCCCAGCATTTT	CASSLEGGAYQPQHF
TRBV2	TRBJ1-1	many	-	TGTGCCAGCACCATAGGACTTGAAGCTTTCTTT	CASTIGLEAFF
TRBV24-1	TRBJ2-2	few	-	TGTGCCACCGGTCACACGAACACCGGGGAGCTGTTTTTT	CATGHTNTGELFF
TRBV6-1	TRBJ2-5	-	TRBD2	TGTGCCAGCAGTGAACTAGCGGGAGGGAGCGGGGCTCAAGAGACCCAGTACTTC	CASSELAGGSGAQETQYF
TRBV5-1	TRBJ1-1	-	-	TGCGCCAGCAGCTTCGGGGGGGATGAAGCTTTCTTT	CASSFGGDEAFF
TRBV29-1	TRBJ2-7	-	TRBD1	TGCAGCGTTGAAGCCCCCGTGGGACAGGGGAATTATTACGAGCAGTACTTC	CSVEAPVGQGNYYEQYF
TRBV29-1	TRBJ1-6	-	TRBD1	TGCAGCGTCCGCCGGGACAGGGTTGCTTCACCCCTCCACTTT	CSVRRDRVASPLHF
TRBV28	TRBJ1-2	many	-	TGTGCCAGCAGTCCCTCCCGGCCTAACTATGGCTACACCTTC	CASSPSRPNYGYTF
TRBV30	TRBJ1-2	many	-	TGTGCCTGGAGGGATGGGGGTTGGAATGGCTACACCTTC	CAWRDGGWNGYTF
TRBV9	TRBJ2-2	-	TRBD2	TGTGCCAGCAGCGCTCGGACTAGCGGGAACACCGGGGAGCTGTTTTTT	CASSARTSGNTGELFF
TRBV7-9	TRBJ2-3	-	-	TGTGCCAGCAGCCCCCCTTTGCAGGGGCCCACAGATACGCAGTATTTT	CASSPPLQGPTDTQYF
TRBV18	TRBJ2-5	many	TRBD1	TGTGCCAGCTCACCGGGACAGGTTGGAGAGACCCAGTACTTC	CASSPGQVGETQYF
TRBV7-9	TRBJ2-7	few	TRBD1	TGTGCCAGCAGCCCGGGACAGGGGGACAGCGAGCAGTACTTC	CASSPGQGDSEQYF
TRBV11-2	TRBJ2-7	many	TRBD1	TGTGCCAGCAGCTTAAAACGACAGGGTGGCTACGAGCAGTACTTC	CASSLKRQGGYEQYF
TRBV12-5	TRBJ1-5	many	-	TGTGCTAGTGGTTTACCCTCTCTATACGATAGCAATCAGCCCCAGCATTTT	CASGLPSLYDSNQPQHF
TRBV7-6	TRBJ2-7	-	TRBD1	TGTGCCAGCAGCTTAAGGACAGGGCGGGACGAGCAGTACTTC	CASSLRTGRDEQYF
TRBV11-2	TRBJ2-4	-	TRBD2	TGTGCCAGCAGCCCAGGACTAGCGGGAGGCCCCGCTAGTGGCATTCTGTACTTC	CASSPGLAGGPASGILYF
TRBV11-2	TRBJ2-7	many	TRBD2	TGTGCCAGCAGCTTCCCAAGCTTAATGCGTCGGCCGGGAGGGCCAAACGAGCAGTACTTC	CASSFPSLMRRPGGPNEQYF
TRBV5-1	TRBJ2-7	many	-	TGCGCCAGCAGCTTCGGGGGCCTCGAGCAGTACTTC	CASSFGGLEQYF
TRBV20-1	TRBJ2-5	few	TRBD2	TGCAGTGCGGTAGGGGGGGAGCGGGAGGGCCTCCGAGAGACCCAGTACTTC	CSAVGGEREGLRETQYF
TRBV20-1	TRBJ2-2	-	-	TGCAGTGCTAGAGCGGGGGCCGGGGAAAACGGGGAGCTGTTTTTT	CSARAGAGENGELFF
TRBV7-2	TRBJ2-7	-	-	TGTGCCAGCAGCCCCCGGGGGGCGCGAAACGAGCAGTACTTC	CASSPRGARNEQYF
TRBV6-1	TRBJ1-1	many	-	TGTGCCACCGACAGCCCGATGAACACTGAAGCTTTCTTT	CATDSPMNTEAFF
TRBV7-8	TRBJ2-5	-	-	TGTGCCAGCAGGACCGGGGTAGAGACCCAGTACTTC	CASRTGVETQYF
TRBV9	TRBJ2-1	-	-	TGTGCCAGCAGCGTAGCAGCAGGGTCCTACGAGCAGTTCTTC	CASSVAAGSYEQFF
TRBV7-6	TRBJ2-7	many	-	TGTGCCAGCAGCTTAGGCCCCCCCGCAAGGGGAATACACGAGCAGTACTTC	CASSLGPPARGIHEQYF
TRBV18	TRBJ1-4	-	-	TGTGCCATCTCACCGATTAGTAATGAAAAACTGTTTTTT	CAISPISNEKLFF